Following are 24 T cell receptor beta chains from one sample sequenced in a study of blood T cell repertoires in COVID-19. Sequenced by immunoSEQ multiplex PCR; TCRdb stores in-frame clones only, minus some. The profile shows about 35,000 clones, 83% of them singletons. Material for sequencing was peripheral blood. These receptors were taken from a man in his fifties or sixties with acute or convalescent COVID-19.

The genes are TRBV27 and TRBJ2-1; 7 bases line up with TRBD2. The CDR3 consists of 16 residues. Trimming took 1 base from V and 0 from J; bases not matched to a gene: 3. CDR1 and CDR2 from the germline V gene are MNHEY and SMNVEV (reference sequence). The CDR3, as DNA: TGTGCCAGCAGTTTATGGGAGGGAAGCTCCTACAATGAGCAGTTCTTC. Translation: CASSLWEGSSYNEQFF.

The rearrangement uses TRBV28 and TRBJ2-7, with 7 bases matching TRBD2. CDR1 is MDHEN, CDR2 SYDVKM, per germline. The CDR3 runs 13 residues. With V trimmed by 2 bases and J by 9 bases, 7 bases remained unmatched. The CDR3 DNA follows: TGTGCCAGCAGTTTAGGGCGGGGGATCGTGCAGTACTTC. Encoded protein: CASSLGRGIVQYF.

The chain recombines TRBV4-1 with TRBJ2-7; TRBD1 matches at 7 bases. The CDR3 loop spans 15 amino acids. Germline V gene data show CDR1 as MGHRA and CDR2 as YSYEKL. The V and J ends lost 1 base and 2 bases, in that order; junction bases with no gene match: 5. CDR3 sequence reads: CASSQGWDSTYEQYF. The CDR3 coding sequence is TGCGCCAGCAGCCAAGGCTGGGACAGTACCTACGAGCAGTACTTC.

V is TRBV6-4 and J is TRBJ2-1; TRBD1 matches 8 bases. CDR1 and CDR2 (germline): MRHNA, SNTAGT. The V segment lost 4 bases and the J segment 7 bases; nucleotides outside the gene matches: 6. The CDR3 contains 14 residues. CDR3 protein: CASSVQGVGNEQFF. CDR3 nucleotides: TGTGCCAGCAGTGTACAGGGGGTTGGGAATGAGCAGTTCTTC.

This clone was seen once. The chain links TRBV19 to TRBJ1-4; 8 nucleotides match TRBD1. In germline, CDR1 is LNHDA, CDR2 SQIVND (reference sequence). This CDR3 region has 13 residues. V shed 5 bases, J shed 10 bases, and the junction held 6 bases outside the gene matches. The CDR3 reads CASSPGQGGKLFF. In nucleotides, the CDR3 is TGTGCCAGTAGTCCCGGACAGGGAGGAAAACTGTTTTTT.

This clone was seen a handful of times. This chain joins TRBV19 and TRBJ1-2; D gene unclear. Germline CDR1 LNHDA, CDR2 SQIVND (reference sequence). Trimming removed 5 bases from V and 4 bases from J, with 17 bases in between. The CDR3 loop spans 15 amino acids. The CDR3 DNA reads as TGTGCCAGTAGTGGGCCTTCAGTAAGGCTCTATGGCTACACCTTC. It codes for CASSGPSVRLYGYTF.

The V gene is TRBV3-1 (or the pseudogene TRBV3-2), the J gene TRBJ1-1; D possibly corresponds to TRBD1 (5 bases). Between the trimmed V and J ends, which lost 1 base and 3 bases, there was a span of 12 bases. Germline CDR1 reads LGHDT; CDR2 reads YNNKEL (reference sequence). This CDR3 region has 15 residues. As DNA, the CDR3 is TGTGCCAGCAGCCAAGGTGGGGGGGTTGACACTGAAGCTTTCTTT. Translating it yields CASSQGGGVDTEAFF.

The chain uses TRBV18 and TRBJ1-1; tentatively, D is TRBD1 (5 bases). CDR3 length: 16 residues. Trimming took off 3 bases at V and 2 bases at J, with 16 bases between the two ends. Germline V gene lookup returns CDR1 KGHSH and CDR2 LQKENI. CDR3 protein: CASSPGRDWVNTEAFF. The CDR3 nucleotides read TGTGCCAGCTCACCGGGCAGGGATTGGGTAAACACTGAAGCTTTCTTT.

In this sample, this clone turned up a few times. The chain uses TRBV4-1 and TRBJ2-7; tentative D call: TRBD2 (6 bases). V shed 2 bases and J shed 5 bases, with 16 bases lying between them. Germline CDR1 reads MGHRA; CDR2 reads YSYEKL. This CDR3 has 15 residues. CDR3 protein: CASSQSTSPEHEQYF. The CDR3 DNA reads as TGCGCCAGCAGCCAATCAACTAGCCCAGAGCACGAGCAGTACTTC.

The V and J genes are TRBV7-9 and TRBJ1-5, with TRBD1 identical over 8 bases. The ends lost 0 bases at V and 3 bases at J; junction bases unmatched: 4. The length of the CDR3 is 16 residues. Germline values: CDR1 SEHNR, CDR2 FQNEAQ (reference sequence). The CDR3 coding sequence is TGTGCCAGCAGCTTAGCACAGGGGGGTTACAATCAGCCCCAGCATTTT. Protein product: CASSLAQGGYNQPQHF.

V gene TRBV4-1 combines with J gene TRBJ1-3; a possible D gene is TRBD1 (6 bases). This CDR3 has 15 residues. V lost 2 bases and J 2 bases, leaving 10 bases between the germline ends. Germline V gives CDR1 MGHRA, CDR2 YSYEKL. CDR3 coding DNA: TGCGCCAGCAGCCAAATCTCAGGGGCTGGAAACACCATATATTTT. Its translation: CASSQISGAGNTIYF.

The rearrangement joins TRBV30 to TRBJ1-3; tentatively, D is TRBD1 (6 bases). Looked up from germline, CDR1 is GTSNPN and CDR2 is SVGIG (reference sequence). The CDR3 contains 13 residues. Trimming took off 6 bases at V and 2 bases at J, with 11 bases between the two ends. The CDR3 coding sequence is TGTGCCTGCGGGGGGGGCACTGGAAACACCATATATTTT. Translation gives CACGGGTGNTIYF.

The chain employs TRBV28 and TRBJ2-1, with D perhaps matching TRBD1 (5 bases). The CDR3 contains 18 residues. Germline loops: CDR1 MDHEN, CDR2 SYDVKM. The germline V and J ends were trimmed by 2 bases and 4 bases, with 21 bases remaining between them. CDR3 sequence reads: CASSLPYAGKGSYNEQFF. CDR3 coding DNA: TGTGCCAGCAGTTTACCCTATGCAGGGAAGGGATCATACAATGAGCAGTTCTTC.

This chain links TRBV27 with TRBJ2-1, with TRBD2 identical over 10 bases. Per the germline V gene, CDR1 is MNHEY and CDR2 is SMNVEV (reference sequence). The J segment lost 5 bases and the V segment lost 2 bases, leaving 9 bases of the junction unmatched. The CDR3 extends over 17 amino acids. The DNA of the CDR3 is TGTGCCAGCAGTTTACCCCCTAGCGGGGGCCGAAACAATGAGCAGTTCTTC. Protein product: CASSLPPSGGRNNEQFF.

The gene calls are TRBV6-4 and TRBJ2-1; no clear D. CDR1 and CDR2 (germline): MRHNA, SNTAGT. The CDR3 consists of 14 residues. V lost 4 bases and J lost 6, with 13 bases in between. CDR3: CASSVTVYTNEQFF. The CDR3 DNA follows: TGTGCCAGCAGTGTTACAGTGTATACCAATGAGCAGTTCTTC.

The chain is built from TRBV5-4 and TRBJ2-2; maybe TRBD1 (5 bases). Trimming pared 0 bases from V and 9 bases from J, leaving 9 bases between. The germline gives CDR1 SGHNT, CDR2 YYREEE (reference sequence). This CDR3 has 13 residues. DNA of the CDR3: TGTGCCAGCAGCTTGGGGTCAGGGAGGGAGCTGTTTTTT. This sequence encodes CASSLGSGRELFF.

In its sample, this clone was seen once. This chain uses TRBV7-9 with TRBJ2-5, with 11 bases fitting TRBD2. This CDR3 is 14 amino acids long. CDR1 and CDR2 (germline): SEHNR, FQNEAQ (reference sequence). J gave up 3 bases and V 4 bases, and 1 base lay outside the gene matches. CDR3 loop: CASSSLAGEETQYF. CDR3 DNA sequence: TGTGCCAGCAGCTCACTAGCGGGAGAAGAGACCCAGTACTTC.

The chain couples TRBV5-1 to TRBJ2-7, with 12 positions matching TRBD2. CDR3 length: 17 residues. CDR1 and CDR2 (germline): SGHRS, YFSETQ. The V gene end was trimmed by 0 bases and the J gene end by 2 bases; junction bases not matched to a gene: 6. The CDR3 DNA sequence: TGCGCCAGCAGCTTGGCCCGACTAGCGGGAGACCCCTACGAGCAGTACTTC. Its translation: CASSLARLAGDPYEQYF.

The chain is built from TRBV19 and TRBJ1-5, with D maybe TRBD1 (5 bases). V lost 1 base and J 1 base, leaving 17 bases between the germline ends. The CDR3 loop spans 18 amino acids. Germline V gene data show CDR1 as LNHDA and CDR2 as SQIVND (reference sequence). CDR3 DNA: TGTGCCAGTAGTATAGTTAGAATAGAAGGGGTAAGCAATCAGCCCCAGCATTTT. The encoded protein is CASSIVRIEGVSNQPQHF.

The rearrangement uses TRBV30 and TRBJ1-2, with D uncertain. This CDR3 is 13 amino acids long. From germline, CDR1 is GTSNPN and CDR2 SVGIG (reference sequence). V shed 7 bases and J shed 2 bases, with 14 bases lying between them. This CDR3 reads CASPSPGNYGYTF. In DNA, the CDR3 is TGTGCCTCCCCTAGTCCGGGAAACTATGGCTACACCTTC.

This rearrangement joins TRBV5-7 to TRBJ2-7, with 11 bases lining up with TRBD1. TRBV5-7 is an ORF, with its function uncertain. V was clipped by 7 bases and J by 11 bases; unmatched bases: 20. This CDR3 region has 16 residues. Here the CDR3 reads CASRTGGLYLRFGEYF. The CDR3, as DNA: TGTGCCAGCCGGACAGGGGGCCTCTACCTACGTTTCGGGGAGTACTTC.

J is TRBJ1-4 and V is TRBV7-9; 8 nucleotides align to TRBD1. The length of the CDR3 is 13 residues. V shed 4 bases, J shed 12 bases, and the junction held 7 bases outside the gene matches. Germline CDR1 reads SEHNR; CDR2 reads FQNEAQ (reference sequence). The CDR3 DNA reads as TGTGCCAGCAGCTCGGACAGGGAGGGGGAACTGTTTTTT. Residues: CASSSDREGELFF.

The CDR3 DNA reads TGTGCCAGCAGTTATCACGGCAGGGGAGTTGGTGGCACTGAAGCTTTCTTT. Its translation is CASSYHGRGVGGTEAFF. The chain joins TRBV6-9 to TRBJ1-1; D possibly corresponds to TRBD1 (6 bases). The CDR3 sequence is 17 residues long. The germline V and J ends were trimmed by 2 bases and 4 bases, with 20 bases remaining between them. CDR1 and CDR2 from the germline V gene are MNHGY and SVAAGI.

CDR3 sequence reads: CASSGTGGSPLHF. CDR3 sequence (DNA): TGTGCCAGCAGTGGGACAGGGGGCTCACCCCTCCACTTT. The V gene is TRBV27, the J gene TRBJ1-6; 12 bases are shared with TRBD1. The CDR3 is 13 amino acids. After removal of 5 bases from V and 10 bases from J, the junction contained 0 bases not matched to a gene. In germline, CDR1 is MNHEY, CDR2 SMNVEV (reference sequence).